This entry lists 3 T cell receptor beta chains sequenced from one sample in a study of T cell clonality in common variable immunodeficiency. Method: immunoSEQ multiplex PCR; TCRdb's copy keeps in-frame clones and lacks some. The specimen has some 60,000 clones, none found just once. The sample consisted of peripheral blood mononuclear cells. The receptors come from a person between 18 and 75 years old in good health.

This clone was picked up many times. The read ends 3 residues before the CDR3 terminus; that terminus is restored from the germline J gene. The chain employs TRBV20-1 and TRBJ2-5; 10 bases are shared with TRBD2. The CDR3 has 13 amino acids. V shed 2 bases and J 4 bases; nucleotides not matched to a gene: 1. Germline V lookup: CDR1 DFQATT, CDR2 SNEGSKA (reference sequence). The covered CDR3 bases are TGCAGTGCTAGACTAGCGGGAGTAGAGACC. Translated, it gives CSARLAGVET. The full CDR3 reads CSARLAGVETQYF.

This clone was seen at least ten times. The read terminates 3 residues ahead of where the CDR3 ends, so the germline J gene completes it. The V call is TRBV18, the J call TRBJ1-5, with 7 bases that match TRBD1. CDR3 length: 15 residues. Germline V lookup: CDR1 KGHSH, CDR2 LQKENI. Trimming at V came to 3 bases and at J to 0 bases, leaving 2 bases not matched to a gene. This CDR3 reads CASSPGTVSNQPQHF. The part of the CDR3 DNA that was read is TGTGCCAGCTCACCTGGGACAGTTAGCAATCAGCCC.

This clone was picked up many times. The CDR3 goes on 3 residues after the read ends, and that part is filled in from the germline J gene. The chain joins TRBV29-1 to TRBJ2-1, with D uncertain. V was shortened by 7 bases and J by 4 bases, with 14 bases between the two germline ends. The germline V gene has CDR1 SQVTM and CDR2 ANQGSEA. The CDR3 length is 13 residues. The CDR3 is CSAWVAQYNEQFF. The DNA read from the CDR3 is TGCAGCGCGTGGGTAGCCCAATACAATGAG.